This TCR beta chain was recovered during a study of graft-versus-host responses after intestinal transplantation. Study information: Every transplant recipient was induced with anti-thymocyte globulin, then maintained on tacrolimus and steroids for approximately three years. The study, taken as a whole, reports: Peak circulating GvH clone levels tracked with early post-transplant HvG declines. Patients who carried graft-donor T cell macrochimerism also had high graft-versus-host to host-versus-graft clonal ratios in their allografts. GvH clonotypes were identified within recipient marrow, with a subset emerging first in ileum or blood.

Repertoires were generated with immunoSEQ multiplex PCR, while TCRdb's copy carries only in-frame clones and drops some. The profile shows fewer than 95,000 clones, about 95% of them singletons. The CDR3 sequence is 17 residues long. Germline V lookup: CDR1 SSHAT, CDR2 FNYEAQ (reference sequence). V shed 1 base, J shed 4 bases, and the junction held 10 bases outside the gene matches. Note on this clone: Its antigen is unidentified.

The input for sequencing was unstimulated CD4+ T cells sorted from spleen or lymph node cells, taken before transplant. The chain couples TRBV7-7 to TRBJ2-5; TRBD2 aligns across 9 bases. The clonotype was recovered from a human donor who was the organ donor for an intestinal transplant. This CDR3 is CASSLVASGAPRETQYF. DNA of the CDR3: TGTGCCAGCAGCTTAGTAGCTAGCGGGGCGCCGAGAGAGACCCAGTACTTC. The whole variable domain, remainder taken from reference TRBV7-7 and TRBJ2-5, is GAGVSQSPRYKVTKRGQDVTLRCDPISSHATLYWYQQALGQGPEFLTYFNYEAQPDKSGLPSDRFSAERPEGSISTLTIQRTEQRDSAMYRCASSLVASGAPRETQYFGPGTRLLVL.